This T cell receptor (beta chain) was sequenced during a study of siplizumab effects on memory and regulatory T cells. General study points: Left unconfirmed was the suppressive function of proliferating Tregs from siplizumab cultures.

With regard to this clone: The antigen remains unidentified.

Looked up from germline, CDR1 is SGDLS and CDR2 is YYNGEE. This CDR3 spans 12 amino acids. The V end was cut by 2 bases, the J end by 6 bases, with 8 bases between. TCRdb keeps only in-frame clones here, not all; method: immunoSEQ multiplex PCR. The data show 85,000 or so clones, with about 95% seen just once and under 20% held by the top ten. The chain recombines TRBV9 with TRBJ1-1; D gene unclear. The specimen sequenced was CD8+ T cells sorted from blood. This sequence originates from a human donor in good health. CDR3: CASSVGSAEAFF. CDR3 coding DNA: TGTGCCAGCAGCGTCGGATCCGCTGAAGCTTTCTTT.